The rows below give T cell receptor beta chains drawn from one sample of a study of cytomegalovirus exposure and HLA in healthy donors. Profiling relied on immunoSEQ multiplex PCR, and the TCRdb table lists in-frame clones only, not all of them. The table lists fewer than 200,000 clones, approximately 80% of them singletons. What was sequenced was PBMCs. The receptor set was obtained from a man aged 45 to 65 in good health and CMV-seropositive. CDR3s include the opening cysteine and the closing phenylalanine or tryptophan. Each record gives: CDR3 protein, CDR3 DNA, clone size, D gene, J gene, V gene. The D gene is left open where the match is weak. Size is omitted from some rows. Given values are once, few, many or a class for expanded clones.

CASSQDVGRMNTEAFF	TGCGCCAGCAGCCAAGACGTCGGGAGAATGAACACTGAAGCTTTCTTT	-	-	TRBJ1-1	TRBV4-3
CASRDVGWAGKNIQYF	TGTGCCAGCAGAGACGTTGGATGGGCAGGGAAAAACATTCAGTACTTC	-	-	TRBJ2-4	TRBV28
CASSQDGTGNYGYTF	TGCGCCAGCAGCCAGGACGGGACAGGGAACTATGGCTACACCTTC	-	TRBD1	TRBJ1-2	TRBV4-1
CASRRKQGAFTGELFF	TGTGCCAGCAGACGAAAACAGGGGGCCTTTACCGGGGAGCTGTTTTTT	-	TRBD1	TRBJ2-2	TRBV7-9
CASSSHANTGELFF	TGTGCCAGCAGCTCACACGCGAACACCGGGGAGCTGTTTTTT	-	-	TRBJ2-2	TRBV7-8
CASLLAGGSYNEQFF	TGTGCCAGCCTCCTTGCGGGGGGTTCCTACAATGAGCAGTTCTTC	-	TRBD2	TRBJ2-1	TRBV4-2
CASSFTILAYEQYF	TGTGCCAGCAGTTTTACCATACTCGCCTACGAGCAGTACTTC	-	-	TRBJ2-7	TRBV27
CASSDLPGGAAYGYTF	TGTGCCAGCAGTGATTTACCAGGGGGCGCAGCCTATGGCTACACCTTC	-	TRBD1	TRBJ1-2	TRBV6-4
CSVDRGSTGNEQFF	TGCAGCGTTGATCGTGGATCTACGGGCAATGAGCAGTTCTTC	-	-	TRBJ2-1	TRBV29-1
CASSHQGAGTEAFF	TGCGCCAGCAGCCACCAGGGGGCCGGCACTGAAGCTTTCTTT	-	TRBD1	TRBJ1-1	TRBV4-1
CASSPSGGSSYEQYF	TGTGCCAGCAGCCCAAGTGGGGGGAGCTCCTACGAGCAGTACTTC	-	-	TRBJ2-7	TRBV9
CASSLTGQSLIAKNIQYF	TGTGCCAGCAGCTTAACGGGACAGTCACTTATAGCCAAAAACATTCAGTACTTC	-	TRBD1	TRBJ2-4	TRBV7-2
CASSQDLGAGNDNEQFF	TGTGCCAGCAGCCAAGATCTTGGAGCGGGCAATGACAATGAGCAGTTCTTC	-	-	TRBJ2-1	TRBV14
CASSLMRDRGNEQYF	TGTGCCAGCAGCTTAATGCGGGACAGGGGAAACGAGCAGTACTTC	once	TRBD1	TRBJ2-7	TRBV7-2
CASSRGGASGTGTQYF	TGTGCCAGCAGCCGAGGCGGGGCTAGCGGGACGGGTACGCAGTATTTT	few	TRBD2	TRBJ2-3	TRBV7-2
CASSAGLAETYEQYF	TGTGCCAGCAGTGCTGGACTAGCGGAAACCTACGAGCAGTACTTC	-	TRBD2	TRBJ2-7	TRBV2
CASSIRRGNQPQHF	TGTGCCAGTAGTATCCGACGGGGCAATCAGCCCCAGCATTTT	-	-	TRBJ1-5	TRBV19
CASSVNFEDSNYGYTF	TGTGCCAGCAGCGTCAATTTCGAGGACTCTAACTATGGCTACACCTTC	-	-	TRBJ1-2	TRBV12-1
CASWGGRNPLGYTF	TGTGCCAGCTGGGGGGGGCGAAACCCCCTTGGCTACACCTTC	-	-	TRBJ1-2	TRBV28
CASAQRGSILYNEQFF	TGTGCCAGCGCCCAGCGGGGCTCTATACTGTACAATGAGCAGTTCTTC	-	TRBD2	TRBJ2-1	TRBV2
CARHRGNTEAFF	TGTGCCAGGCACAGGGGGAACACTGAAGCTTTCTTT	-	TRBD1	TRBJ1-1	TRBV11-2
CASSQNGQGASETQYF	TGCGCCAGCAGCCAGAATGGACAGGGGGCGTCCGAGACCCAGTACTTC	-	TRBD1	TRBJ2-5	TRBV5-1
CSANRLNEQFF	TGCAGTGCTAACAGGCTCAATGAGCAGTTCTTC	-	-	TRBJ2-1	TRBV20-1
CASSLRAGAETQYF	TGCGCCAGCAGCTTACGGGCGGGGGCGGAGACCCAGTACTTC	-	-	TRBJ2-5	TRBV5-1